Shown below are 18 T cell receptor beta chains from a single sample sequenced in a study of cytomegalovirus exposure and HLA in healthy donors. Vbeta (60) and Jbeta (13) primers were used in the PCR. The table came from immunoSEQ multiplex PCR; TCRdb's copy has only in-frame clones and leaves some out. Of 83,000 or so clones in the sample, 80% to 90% were seen once. The sequenced sample was PBMCs. The receptors were gathered from a woman in her twenties or thirties in good health and CMV-seronegative.

The V gene is TRBV12-5, the J gene TRBJ2-2, with 10 bases that match TRBD2. From germline, CDR1 is LGHNT and CDR2 FRNRAP. This CDR3 region has 20 residues. J was trimmed by 3 bases and V by 8 bases; bases with no gene match: 21. The CDR3 here is CASLLGASGSGGRDTGELFF. The CDR3 DNA sequence: TGTGCTAGTTTGTTAGGGGCTAGCGGGAGTGGGGGTAGAGACACCGGGGAGCTGTTTTTT.

This CDR3 reads CASSMVGGPLWQFF. The DNA of the CDR3 is TGTGCCAGTAGTATGGTCGGAGGGCCCCTGTGGCAGTTCTTC. The rearrangement joins TRBV19 to TRBJ2-1, with D perhaps matching TRBD2 (6 bases). Trimming left V 3 bases short and J 12 bases short, with 18 bases between. Germline V gene sequence: CDR1 LNHDA, CDR2 SQIVND (reference sequence). This CDR3 has 14 amino acids.

This chain uses TRBV28 with TRBJ2-1; 7 nucleotides agree with TRBD2. Germline CDR1 MDHEN, CDR2 SYDVKM. This CDR3 contains 12 residues. Here the CDR3 DNA reads TGTGCTCTAGGACTAGGCTACAATGAGCAGTTCTTC. Translated, it gives CALGLGYNEQFF.

The chain is built from TRBV18 and TRBJ2-7; TRBD1 matches at 8 bases. The CDR3 is 15 amino acids. V lost 3 bases to trimming and J lost 3 bases; unmatched junction nucleotides: 7. Germline CDR1 is KGHSH and CDR2 is LQKENI. The CDR3: CASSPPGTGGYEQYF. For the CDR3, the DNA is TGTGCCAGCTCACCCCCTGGGACAGGCGGCTACGAGCAGTACTTC.

This clone was recorded a few times. This rearrangement joins TRBV5-1 to TRBJ2-1; 10 nucleotides agree with TRBD1. In germline, CDR1 is SGHRS, CDR2 YFSETQ. V was pared by 3 bases and J by 4 bases, with 4 bases of the junction left unmatched. The CDR3 loop spans 15 amino acids. In DNA, the CDR3 is TGCGCCAGCAGCTCCGGGACAGGGGATTACAATGAGCAGTTCTTC. Translated: CASSSGTGDYNEQFF.

This sequence joins TRBV28 and TRBJ1-4; maybe TRBD1 (6 bases). The V gene's germline CDR1 is MDHEN and CDR2 SYDVKM. There are 14 residues in the CDR3. V dropped 7 bases and J dropped 0 bases, with 9 bases sitting between them. CDR3 sequence: CASNRQATNEKLFF. CDR3 sequence (DNA): TGTGCCAGCAATCGACAGGCAACTAATGAAAAACTGTTTTTT.

The rearrangement joins TRBV7-9 to TRBJ2-4, with D possibly matching TRBD2 (7 bases). Germline V gene sequence: CDR1 SEHNR, CDR2 FQNEAQ (reference sequence). This CDR3 is 19 amino acids long. V was clipped by 5 bases and J by 7 bases, with 30 bases between them. The CDR3 loop reads CASSRGAVRGGSVRNIQYF. CDR3 nucleotide sequence: TGTGCCAGCAGCCGAGGGGCCGTCAGGGGCGGGAGTGTCAGGAACATTCAGTACTTC.

The gene calls are TRBV7-6 and TRBJ2-7; TRBD2 matches at 7 bases. CDR1 is SGHVS, CDR2 FNYEAQ, per germline. This CDR3 comprises 15 residues. Losses at the gene ends were 5 bases for V and 7 bases for J; bases not matched to a gene: 14. The CDR3 here is CASSPRRAGFDEQYF. Here the CDR3 DNA reads TGTGCCAGCAGCCCGCGGCGAGCGGGATTTGATGAGCAGTACTTC. Supplemented by reference TRBV7-6 and TRBJ2-7, the full variable domain reads GAGVSQSPRYKVTKRGQDVALRCDPISGHVSLYWYRQALGQGPEFLTYFNYEAQQDKSGLPNDRFSAERPEGSISTLTIQRTEQRDSAMYRCASSPRRAGFDEQYFGPGTRLTVT.

This chain links TRBV19 with TRBJ1-1; D is uncertain. Germline V gives CDR1 LNHDA, CDR2 SQIVND (reference sequence). With 6 bases removed from V and 3 bases from J, the gap between germline ends came to 8 bases. The CDR3 is 12 amino acids. The CDR3 DNA sequence: TGTGCCAGTAGACTTACTTACACTGAAGCTTTCTTT. Translated: CASRLTYTEAFF.

This sequence joins TRBV5-8 and TRBJ2-7, with TRBD1 as a possible D gene (6 bases). CDR1 and CDR2 (germline): SGHTS, YDEGEE. The CDR3 sequence is 15 residues long. Trimming stripped 4 bases from V and 3 bases from J, with 17 bases between. The CDR3 loop is CASSHQGRGRYEQYF. The CDR3 DNA reads as TGTGCCAGCAGCCACCAGGGCAGGGGCCGCTACGAGCAGTACTTC.

V is TRBV6-5 and J is TRBJ1-1; D ambiguous. This CDR3 comprises 13 residues. The V end was cut by 6 bases, the J end by 2 bases, with 10 bases between. Per the germline V gene, CDR1 is MNHEY and CDR2 is SVGAGI. This CDR3 is CASSRTGNTEAFF. In DNA form, the CDR3 reads TGTGCCAGCAGCCGGACGGGAAACACTGAAGCTTTCTTT.

The chain couples TRBV27 to TRBJ2-2, with D uncertain. V shed 2 bases and J shed 5 bases, with 6 bases lying between them. The germline V gene encodes CDR1 MNHEY and CDR2 SMNVEV (reference sequence). The CDR3 extends over 13 amino acids. CDR3 amino acids: CASSLIRTGELFF. CDR3 sequence (DNA): TGTGCCAGCAGTTTAATTCGTACCGGGGAGCTGTTTTTT.

This clone has just a few counts. As DNA, the CDR3 is TGTGCCAGCAGTTCCCCAGGGGGGTTTCAGCCCCAGCATTTT. Translation: CASSSPGGFQPQHF. The chain recombines TRBV28 with TRBJ1-5, with 7 nucleotides matching TRBD1. The CDR3 contains 14 residues. Germline assignment: CDR1 MDHEN and CDR2 SYDVKM. V was clipped by 4 bases and J by 6 bases; unmatched bases: 6.

The chain combines TRBV5-1 with TRBJ2-1, with 10 bases fitting TRBD2. CDR1 SGHRS and CDR2 YFSETQ come from the germline V gene. This CDR3 spans 17 amino acids. J was trimmed by 7 bases and V by 2 bases; bases with no gene match: 12. CDR3 DNA sequence: TGCGCCAGCAGCTTAGTCTCTAGCGGGAGTATGCGGAATGAGCAGTTCTTC. This sequence encodes CASSLVSSGSMRNEQFF.

This chain uses TRBV2 with TRBJ2-7; D is unresolved. V lost 7 bases, J lost 1 base, and 8 bases lay in between. CDR3 length: 12 residues. Per germline, CDR1 SNHLY and CDR2 FYNNEI. The CDR3 region is CASIAGSYEQYF. The CDR3 region has the DNA TGTGCCAGCATCGCAGGTTCCTACGAGCAGTACTTC.

The chain employs TRBV27 and TRBJ2-1; 7 bases match TRBD2. From germline, CDR1 is MNHEY and CDR2 SMNVEV (reference sequence). The CDR3 runs to 15 residues. V was pared by 5 bases and J by 5 bases, with 9 bases of the junction left unmatched. The CDR3 protein is CASSPLAGAHNEQFF. CDR3 nucleotides: TGTGCCAGCAGTCCTCTCGCGGGAGCCCACAATGAGCAGTTCTTC.

This chain joins TRBV5-1 and TRBJ2-7, with D maybe TRBD2 (5 bases). The CDR3 is made up of 14 amino acids. Germline CDR1 and CDR2: SGHRS and YFSETQ. V shed 4 bases and J shed 7 bases, with 18 bases lying between them. CDR3: CASSRDRGVGEQYF. CDR3 nucleotides: TGCGCCAGCAGCCGGGATCGGGGAGTCGGAGAGCAGTACTTC.

The chain links TRBV6-1 to TRBJ1-1; TRBD1 matches 7 bases. This CDR3 comprises 12 residues. V lost 6 bases to trimming and J lost 6 bases; unmatched junction nucleotides: 4. Germline V gene lookup returns CDR1 MNHNS and CDR2 SASEGT. In DNA, the CDR3 is TGTGCCAGCAGAAGGGGGCCCCCTGAAGCTTTCTTT. Residues: CASRRGPPEAFF.